This record concerns one TCR beta chain sequence. The V end was cut by 3 bases, the J end by 2 bases, with 7 bases between. Germline values: CDR1 SQVTM, CDR2 ANQGSEA. The CDR3 spans 12 residues. The sample comes from a study of blood T cell repertoires in COVID-19. Only in-frame clones appear in the TCRdb table, and some are missing; sequencing was by immunoSEQ multiplex PCR. Among approximately 70,000 clones, 70% to 90% were seen once, and the ten largest hold about 3%. Followed over time, Seattle patients had been enrolled while infection was active. The chain recombines TRBV29-1 with TRBJ2-5; D not resolved. This TCR came from a woman aged 50 to 60 with COVID-19, enrolled during active disease. The sample consisted of peripheral blood. CDR3: CSVETQQETQYF. In nucleotides, the CDR3 is TGCAGCGTTGAGACACAGCAAGAGACCCAGTACTTC. Based on the CDR3 plus reference TRBV29-1 and TRBJ2-5, the full variable domain is SAVISQKPSRDICQRGTSLTIQCQVDSQVTMMFWYRQQPGQSLTLIATANQGSEATYESGFVIDKFPISRPNLTFSTLTVSNMSPEDSSIYLCSVETQQETQYFGPGTRLLVL.